This T cell receptor beta chain emerged from a study of a mutant IDH1 vaccine in newly diagnosed glioma. Specified time point: baseline, week 1 (first vaccination visit). Documented treatment: pre-vaccination baseline after standard-of-care therapy. Repertoires were generated with immunoSEQ multiplex PCR, while TCRdb's copy carries only in-frame clones and drops some. The table has about 92,000 clones, 83% seen once; the top ten hold 7.4%. CDR3 length: 15 amino acids. Germline loops: CDR1 GTSNPN, CDR2 SVGIG (reference sequence). Trimming pared 5 bases from V and 0 bases from J, leaving 16 bases between.

The receptor was derived from a woman aged 50 to 60 with glioma. Sequencing was performed on PBMCs, taken from a glioma patient treated with radiotherapy, temozolomide or both. The V gene is TRBV30, the J gene TRBJ1-1; maybe TRBD1 (5 bases). CDR3 sequence reads: CAWEVGRSLNTEAFF. CDR3 DNA: TGTGCCTGGGAGGTGGGGCGAAGCCTGAACACTGAAGCTTTCTTT.